The 2 T cell receptor beta chains given below trace back to one sample, sequenced in a study of regulatory T cells in long-lasting Graves disease. The time point was: persistent/refractory GD, antithyroid drugs over 5 years with positive TRAb. The TCR library used RNA extracted from PBMCs. The TCR beta library used iRepertoire HTBI primers with Arm-PCR amplification of CDR3. TCRdb fed the multiplex PCR reads into MiXCR, producing one record per CDR3 protein. This table holds about 660,000 distinct CDR3 sequences, 30% found once. Material: peripheral blood mononuclear cells (PBMCs), obtained when the disease was refractory, from a patient treated with antithyroid drugs. The receptors originated from a female donor with Graves disease.

This clonotype was counted many times. The chain links TRBV28 to TRBJ1-2, with D perhaps TRBD1 (5 bases). From germline, CDR1 is MDHEN and CDR2 SYDVKM. Trimming cost V 5 bases and J 1 base, with 20 bases left between them. The CDR3 spans 17 residues. The CDR3 coding sequence is TGTGCCAGCAGTAGAATTTGGGGCGGGGTGGTTAACTATGGCTACACCTTC. This gives the protein CASSRIWGGVVNYGYTF.

This clonotype was found a few times. Sequence at one end of the junction differs from germline and may be a read error. This chain uses TRBV2 with TRBJ1-1; D not certain. CDR3 length: 14 residues. The germline CDR1 and CDR2 sequences are SNHLY and FYNNEI. CDR3: CACSEALRLVGAFF. CDR3 coding DNA: TGTGCCTGCAGTGAAGCTCTCAGGCTAGTTGGAGCTTTCTTT.